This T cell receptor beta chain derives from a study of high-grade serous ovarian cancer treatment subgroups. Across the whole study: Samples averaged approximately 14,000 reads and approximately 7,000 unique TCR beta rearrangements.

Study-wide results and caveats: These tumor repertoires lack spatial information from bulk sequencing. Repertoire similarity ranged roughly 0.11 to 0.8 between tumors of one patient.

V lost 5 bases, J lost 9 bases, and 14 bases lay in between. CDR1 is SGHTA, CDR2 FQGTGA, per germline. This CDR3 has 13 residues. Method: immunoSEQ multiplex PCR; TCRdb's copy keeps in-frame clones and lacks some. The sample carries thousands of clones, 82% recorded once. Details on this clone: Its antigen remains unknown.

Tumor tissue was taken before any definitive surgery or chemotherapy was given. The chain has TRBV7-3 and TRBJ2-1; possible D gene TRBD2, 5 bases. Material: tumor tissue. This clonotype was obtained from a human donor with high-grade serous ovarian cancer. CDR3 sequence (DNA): TGTGCCAGCAGCCCCGGACTCCGCGGTGAGCAGTTCTTC. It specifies CASSPGLRGEQFF. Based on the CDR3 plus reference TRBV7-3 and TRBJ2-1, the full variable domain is GAGVSQTPSNKVTEKGKYVELRCDPISGHTALYWYRQSLGQGPEFLIYFQGTGAADDSGLPNDRFFAVRPEGSVSTLKIQRTERGDSAVYLCASSPGLRGEQFFGPGTRLTVL.